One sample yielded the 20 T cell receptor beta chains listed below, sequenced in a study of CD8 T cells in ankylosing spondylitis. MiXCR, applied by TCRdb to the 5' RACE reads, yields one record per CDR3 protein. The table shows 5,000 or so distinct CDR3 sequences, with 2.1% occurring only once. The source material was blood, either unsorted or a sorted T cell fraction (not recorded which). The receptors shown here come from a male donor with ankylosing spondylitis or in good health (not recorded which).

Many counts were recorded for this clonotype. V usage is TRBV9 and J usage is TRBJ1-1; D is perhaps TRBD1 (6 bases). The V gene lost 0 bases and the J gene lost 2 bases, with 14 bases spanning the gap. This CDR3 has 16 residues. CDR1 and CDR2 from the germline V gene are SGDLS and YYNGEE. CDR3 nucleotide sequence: TGTGCCAGCAGCGTAGAAATGCCGGGGGCCAACACTGAAGCTTTCTTT. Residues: CASSVEMPGANTEAFF.

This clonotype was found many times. The CDR3 nucleotides are TGTGCCAGCAGCGGATCGTTAGTCGGGGAGCTGTTTTTT. This translates into CASSGSLVGELFF. The chain has TRBV9 and TRBJ2-2, with D uncertain. In germline, CDR1 is SGDLS, CDR2 YYNGEE. The CDR3 length is 13 residues. V was trimmed by 3 bases and J by 7 bases, leaving 10 bases between them.

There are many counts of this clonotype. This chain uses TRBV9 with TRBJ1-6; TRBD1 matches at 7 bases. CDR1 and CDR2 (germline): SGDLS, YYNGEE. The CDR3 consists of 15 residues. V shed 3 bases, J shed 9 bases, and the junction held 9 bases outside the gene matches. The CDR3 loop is CASSDRDSQFSPLHF. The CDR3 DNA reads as TGTGCCAGCAGCGATCGGGACAGCCAATTTTCACCCCTCCACTTT.

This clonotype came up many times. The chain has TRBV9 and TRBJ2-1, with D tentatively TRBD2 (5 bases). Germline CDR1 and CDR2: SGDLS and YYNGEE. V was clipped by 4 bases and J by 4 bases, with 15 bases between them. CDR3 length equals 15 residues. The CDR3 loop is CASSPRVSLYNEQFF. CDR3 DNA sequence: TGTGCCAGCAGCCCGCGGGTGAGTCTATACAATGAGCAGTTCTTC.

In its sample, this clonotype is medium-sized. CDR3 loop: CASSVDWASHEQYF. In nucleotides, the CDR3 is TGTGCCAGCAGCGTAGATTGGGCTTCCCACGAGCAGTACTTC. The chain employs TRBV9 and TRBJ2-7; no reliable D call. Germline CDR1 and CDR2: SGDLS and YYNGEE. The CDR3 has 14 amino acids. Deletions cut 0 bases from V and 5 bases from J, with 12 bases between.

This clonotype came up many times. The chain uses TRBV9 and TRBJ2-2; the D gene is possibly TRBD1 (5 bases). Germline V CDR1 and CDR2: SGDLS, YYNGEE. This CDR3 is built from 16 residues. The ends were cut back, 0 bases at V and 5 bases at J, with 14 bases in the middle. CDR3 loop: CASSVEISAGTGELFF. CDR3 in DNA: TGTGCCAGCAGCGTAGAGATATCGGCAGGGACCGGGGAGCTGTTTTTT. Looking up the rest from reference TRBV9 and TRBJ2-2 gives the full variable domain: DSGVTQTPKHLITATGQRVTLRCSPRSGDLSVYWYQQSLDQGLQFLIQYYNGEERAKGNILERFSAQQFPDLHSELNLSSLELGDSALYFCASSVEISAGTGELFFGEGSRLTVL.

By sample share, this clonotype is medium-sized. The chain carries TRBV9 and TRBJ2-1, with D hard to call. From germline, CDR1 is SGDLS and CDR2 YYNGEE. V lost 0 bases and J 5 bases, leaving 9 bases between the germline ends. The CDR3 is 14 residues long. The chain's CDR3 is CASSVGTLNNEQFF. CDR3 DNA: TGTGCCAGCAGCGTAGGCACTTTAAACAATGAGCAGTTCTTC.

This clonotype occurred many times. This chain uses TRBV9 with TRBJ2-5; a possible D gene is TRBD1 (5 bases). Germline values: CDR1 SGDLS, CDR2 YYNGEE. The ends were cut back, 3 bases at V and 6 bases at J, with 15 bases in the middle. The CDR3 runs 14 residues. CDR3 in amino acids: CASSESQGRQTQYF. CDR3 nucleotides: TGTGCCAGCAGCGAGAGTCAGGGTCGGCAGACCCAGTACTTC.

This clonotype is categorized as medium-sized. The CDR3 protein is CASSVDRDVELFF. The CDR3 nucleotides are TGTGCCAGCAGCGTAGATCGGGATGTGGAGCTGTTTTTT. The gene calls are TRBV9 and TRBJ2-2; possibly TRBD2 for D (5 bases). This CDR3 comprises 13 residues. V was clipped by 0 bases and J by 10 bases, with 10 bases between them. Germline-derived CDR1 and CDR2 are SGDLS and YYNGEE.

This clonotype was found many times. The CDR3 coding sequence is TGTGCCAGCAGCAGCGGGGTGCAGGATACGCAGTATTTT. It codes for CASSSGVQDTQYF. This chain connects TRBV9 to TRBJ2-3; 7 positions agree with TRBD2. The V gene end was trimmed by 4 bases and the J gene end by 6 bases; junction bases not matched to a gene: 5. CDR1 is SGDLS, CDR2 YYNGEE, per germline. This CDR3 comprises 13 residues.

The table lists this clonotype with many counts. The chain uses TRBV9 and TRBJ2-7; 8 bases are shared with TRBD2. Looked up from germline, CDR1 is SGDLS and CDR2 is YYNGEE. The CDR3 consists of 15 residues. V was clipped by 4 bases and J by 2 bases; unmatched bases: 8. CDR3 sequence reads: CASSPWGGGTYEQYF. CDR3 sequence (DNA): TGTGCCAGCAGCCCCTGGGGCGGGGGGACCTACGAGCAGTACTTC.

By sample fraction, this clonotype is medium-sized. The CDR3 nucleotides are TGTGCCAGCAGCGCTGACAGGATGAACACCGGGGAGCTGTTTTTT. Protein product: CASSADRMNTGELFF. V and J are TRBV9 and TRBJ2-2; D perhaps matches TRBD1 (6 bases). Germline loops: CDR1 SGDLS, CDR2 YYNGEE. V lost 3 bases to trimming and J lost 1 base, with 10 bases between them. The CDR3 has 15 residues.

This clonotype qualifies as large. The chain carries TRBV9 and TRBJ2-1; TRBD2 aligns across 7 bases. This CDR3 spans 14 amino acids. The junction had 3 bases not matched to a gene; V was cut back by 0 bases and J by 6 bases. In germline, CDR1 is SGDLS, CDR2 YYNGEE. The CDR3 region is CASSVEGGVNEQFF. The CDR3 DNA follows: TGTGCCAGCAGCGTAGAGGGAGGGGTCAATGAGCAGTTCTTC. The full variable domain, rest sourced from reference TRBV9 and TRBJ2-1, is DSGVTQTPKHLITATGQRVTLRCSPRSGDLSVYWYQQSLDQGLQFLIQYYNGEERAKGNILERFSAQQFPDLHSELNLSSLELGDSALYFCASSVEGGVNEQFFGPGTRLTVL.

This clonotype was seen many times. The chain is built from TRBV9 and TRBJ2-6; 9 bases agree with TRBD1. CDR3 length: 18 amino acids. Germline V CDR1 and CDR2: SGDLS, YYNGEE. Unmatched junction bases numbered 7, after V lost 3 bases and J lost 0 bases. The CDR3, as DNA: TGTGCCAGCAGCGGATGGGGGACAGGGATCTCTGGGGCCAACGTCCTGACTTTC. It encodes CASSGWGTGISGANVLTF. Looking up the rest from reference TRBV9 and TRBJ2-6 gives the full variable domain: DSGVTQTPKHLITATGQRVTLRCSPRSGDLSVYWYQQSLDQGLQFLIQYYNGEERAKGNILERFSAQQFPDLHSELNLSSLELGDSALYFCASSGWGTGISGANVLTFGAGSRLTVL.

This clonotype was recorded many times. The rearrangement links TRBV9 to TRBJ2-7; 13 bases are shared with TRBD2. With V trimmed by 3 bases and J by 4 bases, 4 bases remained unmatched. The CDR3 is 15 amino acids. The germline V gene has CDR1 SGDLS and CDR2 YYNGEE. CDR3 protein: CASSETSGRGYEQYF. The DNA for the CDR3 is TGTGCCAGCAGCGAAACTAGCGGGAGGGGGTACGAGCAGTACTTC.

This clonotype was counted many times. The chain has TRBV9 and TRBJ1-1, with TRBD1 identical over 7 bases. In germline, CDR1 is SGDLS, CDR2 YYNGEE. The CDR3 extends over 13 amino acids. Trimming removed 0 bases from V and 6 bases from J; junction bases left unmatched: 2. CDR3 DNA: TGTGCCAGCAGCGTAGAGGGGGCCCCTGAAGCTTTCTTT. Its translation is CASSVEGAPEAFF.

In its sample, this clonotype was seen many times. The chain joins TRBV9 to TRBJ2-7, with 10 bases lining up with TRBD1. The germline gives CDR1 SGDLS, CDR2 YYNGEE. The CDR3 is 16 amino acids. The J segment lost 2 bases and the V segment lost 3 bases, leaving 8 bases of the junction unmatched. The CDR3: CASSADFGTGAYEQYF. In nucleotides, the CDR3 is TGTGCCAGCAGCGCCGACTTCGGGACAGGGGCCTACGAGCAGTACTTC.

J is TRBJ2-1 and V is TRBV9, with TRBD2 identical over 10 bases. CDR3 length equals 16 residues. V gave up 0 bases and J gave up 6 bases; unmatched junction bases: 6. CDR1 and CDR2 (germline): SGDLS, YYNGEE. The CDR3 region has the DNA TGTGCCAGCAGCGTAGGGGCTAGCGGGAGATCCAATGAGCAGTTCTTC. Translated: CASSVGASGRSNEQFF.

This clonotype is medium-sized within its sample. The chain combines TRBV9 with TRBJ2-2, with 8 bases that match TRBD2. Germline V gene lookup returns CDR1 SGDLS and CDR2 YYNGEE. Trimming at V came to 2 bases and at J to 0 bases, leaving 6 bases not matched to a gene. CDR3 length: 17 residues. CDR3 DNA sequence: TGTGCCAGCAGCGTCCCAGCGGGAGCTCCGAACACCGGGGAGCTGTTTTTT. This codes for CASSVPAGAPNTGELFF.

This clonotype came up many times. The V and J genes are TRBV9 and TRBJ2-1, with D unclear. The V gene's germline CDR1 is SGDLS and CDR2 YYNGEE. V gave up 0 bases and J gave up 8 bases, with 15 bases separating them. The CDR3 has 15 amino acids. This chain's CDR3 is CASSVGGFLHDEQFF. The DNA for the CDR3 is TGTGCCAGCAGCGTAGGTGGATTTCTTCATGATGAGCAGTTCTTC.